Shown below are 13 T cell receptor beta chains from a single sample sequenced in a study of blood T cell repertoires in COVID-19. Assay used: immunoSEQ multiplex PCR; TCRdb lists only in-frame clones, some missing. The sample holds 250,000 or so clones, 86% seen once. The specimen sequenced was peripheral blood. The receptors stem from an elderly man with acute or convalescent COVID-19.

The rearrangement joins TRBV4-2 to TRBJ1-2; TRBD1 matches at 7 bases. Per germline, CDR1 LGHNA and CDR2 YNFKEQ. With 6 bases clipped from V and 3 bases from J, the junction kept 4 bases outside the gene matches. This CDR3 has 13 residues. The CDR3 region is CASSYGTDYGYTF. As DNA, the CDR3 is TGTGCCAGCAGTTACGGGACAGACTATGGCTACACCTTC.

The rearrangement uses TRBV5-1 and TRBJ1-5; 7 bases match TRBD1. Per germline, CDR1 SGHRS and CDR2 YFSETQ. This CDR3 has 14 residues. V lost 4 bases and J lost 5; bases outside the gene matches: 6. CDR3 nucleotide sequence: TGCGCCAGCAGCCAGGGGACAGCTGATCAGCCCCAGCATTTT. Residues: CASSQGTADQPQHF.

This sequence joins TRBV18 and TRBJ2-5; D gene unclear. CDR3 size: 13 residues. Per germline, CDR1 KGHSH and CDR2 LQKENI. Between the trimmed V and J ends, which lost 2 bases and 5 bases, there was a span of 9 bases. The CDR3: CASSPGSGETQYF. The CDR3 nucleotides read TGTGCCAGCTCACCAGGGTCCGGGGAGACCCAGTACTTC.

There are a few counts of this clone. This rearrangement joins TRBV6-1 to TRBJ2-7, with D unclear. Germline V gene lookup returns CDR1 MNHNS and CDR2 SASEGT. Deletions cut 0 bases from V and 0 bases from J, with 9 bases between. The CDR3 contains 15 residues. The CDR3 DNA follows: TGTGCCAGCAGTGAAGCGGCTAGGAGCTCCTACGAGCAGTACTTC. It specifies CASSEAARSSYEQYF.

The chain carries TRBV11-2 and TRBJ2-6; 9 nucleotides match TRBD1. Germline V gene data show CDR1 as SGHAT and CDR2 as FQNNGV. Trimming at V came to 1 base and at J to 9 bases, leaving 7 bases not matched to a gene. The CDR3 spans 16 residues. The CDR3, as DNA: TGTGCCAGCAGCTTAGTTGGGACAGGGTTGGGCAACGTCCTGACTTTC. Its translation is CASSLVGTGLGNVLTF.

The V and J genes are TRBV19 and TRBJ1-1; the match to TRBD1 covers 9 bases. Germline V gene lookup returns CDR1 LNHDA and CDR2 SQIVND (reference sequence). The CDR3 is 13 amino acids. V lost 3 bases and J lost 8; bases outside the gene matches: 4. CDR3 nucleotides: TGTGCCAGTAGTATCGTTACAGGGGGCGAAGCTTTCTTT. Its translation is CASSIVTGGEAFF.

The chain employs TRBV5-5 and TRBJ1-2; D possibly corresponds to TRBD1 (5 bases). This CDR3 has 15 amino acids. Trimming stripped 2 bases from V and 0 bases from J, with 11 bases between. CDR1 SGHKS and CDR2 YYEKEE come from the germline V gene (reference sequence). The CDR3 protein is CASSFAGPANYGYTF. CDR3 sequence (DNA): TGTGCCAGCAGCTTCGCGGGACCAGCTAACTATGGCTACACCTTC. Complete variable domain (other parts from reference TRBV5-5 and TRBJ1-2): DAGVTQSPTHLIKTRGQQVTLRCSPISGHKSVSWYQQVLGQGPQFIFQYYEKEERGRGNFPDRFSARQFPNYSSELNVNALLLGDSALYLCASSFAGPANYGYTFGSGTRLTVV.

The chain links TRBV19 to TRBJ2-4, with 7 bases lining up with TRBD1. Germline V gene sequence: CDR1 LNHDA, CDR2 SQIVND (reference sequence). Losses at the gene ends were 6 bases for V and 1 base for J; bases not matched to a gene: 9. This CDR3 has 16 residues. CDR3 sequence (DNA): TGTGCCAGTAGCAATCGGACAGGAGACGCCAAAAACATTCAGTACTTC. It is translated as CASSNRTGDAKNIQYF.

The CDR3 is CASSEARDGGRLFF. The CDR3 DNA reads TGTGCCAGCAGTGAAGCGCGGGACGGGGGAAGACTGTTTTTT. This chain connects TRBV2 to TRBJ1-4, with a possible D match to TRBD1 (5 bases). The V end lost 0 bases, the J end lost 13 bases, and 15 bases lay between the germline ends. Germline V CDR1 and CDR2: SNHLY, FYNNEI. This CDR3 is 14 amino acids long.

The V and J genes are TRBV7-2 and TRBJ2-7; 9 nucleotides line up with TRBD1. CDR3 length equals 15 residues. V lost 5 bases and J lost 3; bases outside the gene matches: 8. The germline CDR1 and CDR2 sequences are SGHTA and FQGNSA. The CDR3 nucleotides are TGTGCCAGCAGCCTAGAGTTGGGACAGGGCTACGAGCAGTACTTC. Translating it yields CASSLELGQGYEQYF.

V gene TRBV2 combines with J gene TRBJ2-2; 7 bases align to TRBD2. The CDR3 totals 15 residues. V was pared by 4 bases and J by 3 bases, with 5 bases of the junction left unmatched. Per the germline V gene, CDR1 is SNHLY and CDR2 is FYNNEI. CDR3 DNA sequence: TGTGCCAGCAGTGTTGGCCTAGCGGACACCGGGGAGCTGTTTTTT. Protein sequence: CASSVGLADTGELFF.

The J gene is TRBJ1-3, the V gene TRBV15; no clear D gene. Germline V lookup: CDR1 LNHNV, CDR2 YYDKDF (reference sequence). V was clipped by 0 bases and J by 4 bases, with 10 bases between them. The length of the CDR3 is 15 residues. In DNA form, the CDR3 reads TGTGCCACCAGCAGAGAGAACCAGATAGGAAACACCATATATTTT. It encodes CATSRENQIGNTIYF.

This chain connects TRBV5-8 to TRBJ1-4, with 7 bases fitting TRBD1. The CDR3 covers 15 residues. Per germline, CDR1 SGHTS and CDR2 YDEGEE. With V trimmed by 2 bases and J by 4 bases, 5 bases remained unmatched. The CDR3 region is CASSFSRGFNEKLFF. CDR3 sequence (DNA): TGTGCCAGCAGCTTCTCCAGGGGGTTTAATGAAAAACTGTTTTTT.